This T cell receptor beta chain was sequenced during a study of blood T cell repertoires in COVID-19. Study in general: The origin of the acute and convalescent COVID-19 samples was the United States, Italy and Spain.

The CDR3 runs to 15 residues. Trimming removed 6 bases from V and 2 bases from J, with 17 bases in between. Germline CDR1 and CDR2: ENHRY and SYGVKD. The method was immunoSEQ multiplex PCR; TCRdb's version includes in-frame clones alone and lacks a portion of them. The table shows roughly 110,000 clones, with about 80% occurring only once. This clone was seen a handful of times. The sequenced sample consisted of peripheral blood. This chain connects TRBV10-3 to TRBJ2-7, with unresolved D. This receptor was obtained from a woman aged 55-69 years with acute or convalescent COVID-19. CDR3 region: CAISAERFGAYEQYF. The CDR3 coding sequence is TGTGCCATCAGCGCAGAAAGGTTCGGAGCCTACGAGCAGTACTTC.